A selection of T cell receptor beta chains follows, all from one sample in a study of T-cell reconstitution after alpha-beta-depleted transplantation in children. MiXCR was run by TCRdb on the PCR reads, yielding one entry per CDR3 protein. The sample comprises hundreds of thousands of distinct CDR3 sequences, about 12% of which are singletons, and 0.79% rests with the top ten. Sample: PBMCs, taken before TCRalphabeta/CD19-depleted stem cell transplant. The receptors derive from a girl aged 2 to 9 with congenital amegakaryocytic thrombocytopenia, due to receive a stem cell transplant. CDR3s include the opening cysteine and the closing phenylalanine or tryptophan. A D gene is named only where the DNA matches it firmly. Some rows mark clone size as missing; the rest say once, few, many or name a class of expanded clone.

j_call | clone_size | v_call | d_call | cdr3_aa | cdr3_nt
TRBJ2-7 | few | TRBV15 | TRBD1 | CATSREKQGELMTYEQYF | TGTGCCACCAGCAGAGAGAAACAGGGGGAGCTTATGACCTACGAGCAGTACTTC
TRBJ2-3 | many | TRBV5-8 | . | CASSLGTEDSDTQYF | TGTGCCAGCAGCTTGGGGACGGAGGATTCGGATACGCAGTATTTT
TRBJ2-1 | many | TRBV5-1 | TRBD1 | CASTRQGERYNEQFF | TGCGCCAGTACTAGACAGGGGGAGAGGTACAATGAGCAGTTCTTC
TRBJ2-1 | many | TRBV5-1 | TRBD2 | CASSLGIVAGGSYNEQFF | TGCGCCAGCAGTCTTGGAATTGTAGCGGGAGGTTCGTACAATGAGCAGTTCTTC
TRBJ2-1 | . | TRBV12-3/TRBV12-4 | TRBD2 | CASSWGLAGDNYNEQFF | TGTGCCAGCAGTTGGGGACTAGCGGGAGACAACTACAATGAGCAGTTCTTC
TRBJ2-7 | many | TRBV6-1 | . | CASSDSGNSYEQYF | TGTGCCAGCAGTGACAGCGGCAACTCCTACGAGCAGTACTTC
TRBJ1-6 | many | TRBV20-1 | . | CSARAPGKLSPYNSPLHF | TGCAGTGCTAGAGCTCCCGGTAAACTTAGTCCCTATAATTCACCCCTCCACTTT
TRBJ2-1 | . | TRBV11-2 | TRBD2 | CASSFNLVLAEHNEQFF | TGTGCCAGCAGCTTTAACTTGGTGCTAGCGGAGCACAATGAGCAGTTCTTC
TRBJ2-7 | many | TRBV5-1 | TRBD2 | CASSRGTSGSGYEQYF | TGCGCCAGCAGCAGAGGGACTAGCGGGAGCGGTTACGAGCAGTACTTC
TRBJ1-5 | many | TRBV19 | . | CASAEGRGQPQHF | TGTGCCAGCGCCGAAGGCCGTGGACAGCCCCAGCATTTT